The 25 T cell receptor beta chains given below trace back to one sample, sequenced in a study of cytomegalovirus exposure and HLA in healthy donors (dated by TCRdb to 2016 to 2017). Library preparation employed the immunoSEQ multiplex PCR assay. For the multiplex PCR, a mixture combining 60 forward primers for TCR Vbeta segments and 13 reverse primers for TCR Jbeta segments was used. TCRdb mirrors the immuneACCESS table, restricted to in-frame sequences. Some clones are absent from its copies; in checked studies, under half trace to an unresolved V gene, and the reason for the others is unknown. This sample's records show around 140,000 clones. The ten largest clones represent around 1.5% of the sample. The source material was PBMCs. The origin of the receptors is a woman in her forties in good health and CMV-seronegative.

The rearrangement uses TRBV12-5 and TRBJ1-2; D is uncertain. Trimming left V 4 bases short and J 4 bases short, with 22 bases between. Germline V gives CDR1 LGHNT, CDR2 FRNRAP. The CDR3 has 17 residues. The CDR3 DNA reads TGTGCTAGTGGTTGGTCAGGTTCGGCAGATCTTATCTATGGCTACACCTTC. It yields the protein CASGWSGSADLIYGYTF.

As DNA, the CDR3 is TGTGCCAGCAGCCTAGGACAGGAGTCTAATGCTTTCTTT. It encodes CASSLGQESNAFF. The chain employs TRBV7-8 and TRBJ1-1, with TRBD1 matching 7 bases. Germline lookup yields CDR1 SGHVS and CDR2 FQNEAQ. The length of the CDR3 is 13 residues. V lost 5 bases, J lost 11 bases, and 11 bases stayed unmatched.

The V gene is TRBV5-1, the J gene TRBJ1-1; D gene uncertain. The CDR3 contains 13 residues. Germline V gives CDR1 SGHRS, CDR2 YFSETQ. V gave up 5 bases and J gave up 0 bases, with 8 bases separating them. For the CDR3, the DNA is TGCGCCAGCAGGTCGGAGATGAACACTGAAGCTTTCTTT. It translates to CASRSEMNTEAFF.

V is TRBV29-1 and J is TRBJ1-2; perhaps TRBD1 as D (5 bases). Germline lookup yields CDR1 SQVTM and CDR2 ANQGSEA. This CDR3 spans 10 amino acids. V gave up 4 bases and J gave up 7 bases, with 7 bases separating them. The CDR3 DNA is TGCAGCGTTGGGGGCGGTGGCTACACCTTC. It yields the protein CSVGGGGYTF. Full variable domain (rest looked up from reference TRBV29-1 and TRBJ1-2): SAVISQKPSRDICQRGTSLTIQCQVDSQVTMMFWYRQQPGQSLTLIATANQGSEATYESGFVIDKFPISRPNLTFSTLTVSNMSPEDSSIYLCSVGGGGYTFGSGTRLTVV.

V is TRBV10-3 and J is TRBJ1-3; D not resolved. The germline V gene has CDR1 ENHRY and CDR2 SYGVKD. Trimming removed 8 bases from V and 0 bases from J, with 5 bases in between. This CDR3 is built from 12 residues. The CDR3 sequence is CAIASSGNTIYF. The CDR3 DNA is TGTGCCATCGCGAGCTCTGGAAACACCATATATTTT.

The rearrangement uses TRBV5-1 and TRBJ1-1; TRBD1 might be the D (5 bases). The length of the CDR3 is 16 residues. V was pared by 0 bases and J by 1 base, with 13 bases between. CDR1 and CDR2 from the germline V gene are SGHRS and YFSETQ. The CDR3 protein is CASSLGVRARNTEAFF. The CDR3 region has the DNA TGCGCCAGCAGCTTGGGGGTCAGGGCCCGGAACACTGAAGCTTTCTTT. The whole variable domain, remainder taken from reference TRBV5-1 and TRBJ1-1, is KAGVTQTPRYLIKTRGQQVTLSCSPISGHRSVSWYQQTPGQGLQFLFEYFSETQRNKGNFPGRFSGRQFSNSRSEMNVSTLELGDSALYLCASSLGVRARNTEAFFGQGTRLTVV.

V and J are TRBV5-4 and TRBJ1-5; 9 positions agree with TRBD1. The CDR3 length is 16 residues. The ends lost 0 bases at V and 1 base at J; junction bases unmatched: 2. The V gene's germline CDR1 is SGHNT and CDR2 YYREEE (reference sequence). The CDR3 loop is CASSLGGQGSNQPQHF. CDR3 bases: TGTGCCAGCAGCTTGGGTGGACAGGGGAGCAATCAGCCCCAGCATTTT.

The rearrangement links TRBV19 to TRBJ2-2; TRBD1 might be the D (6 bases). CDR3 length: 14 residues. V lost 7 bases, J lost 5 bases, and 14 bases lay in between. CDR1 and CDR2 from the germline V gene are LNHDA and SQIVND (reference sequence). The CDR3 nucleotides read TGTGCCAGTACTCAGGGGTTAGCGACCGGGGAGCTGTTTTTT. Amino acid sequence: CASTQGLATGELFF.

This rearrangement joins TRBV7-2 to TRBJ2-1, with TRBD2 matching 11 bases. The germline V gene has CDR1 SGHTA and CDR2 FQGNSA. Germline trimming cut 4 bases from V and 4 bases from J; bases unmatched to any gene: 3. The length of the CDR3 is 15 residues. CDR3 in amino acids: CASSSLAGVYNEQFF. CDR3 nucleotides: TGTGCCAGCAGCTCACTAGCGGGGGTATACAATGAGCAGTTCTTC.

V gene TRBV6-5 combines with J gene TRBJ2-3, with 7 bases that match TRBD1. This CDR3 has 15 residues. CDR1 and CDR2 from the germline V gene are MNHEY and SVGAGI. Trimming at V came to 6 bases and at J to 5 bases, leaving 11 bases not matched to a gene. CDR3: CASRPTGVLEDTQYF. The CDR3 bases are TGTGCCAGCAGGCCTACAGGGGTTCTAGAAGATACGCAGTATTTT.

This chain's CDR3 is CASSLDGTGGAYGYTF. As DNA, the CDR3 is TGTGCCAGCAGCTTAGACGGGACAGGGGGCGCGTATGGCTACACCTTC. V gene TRBV7-2 combines with J gene TRBJ1-2; 12 bases map to TRBD1. V lost 1 base and J lost 5; bases outside the gene matches: 5. Germline V gene data show CDR1 as SGHTA and CDR2 as FQGNSA. This CDR3 region has 16 residues.

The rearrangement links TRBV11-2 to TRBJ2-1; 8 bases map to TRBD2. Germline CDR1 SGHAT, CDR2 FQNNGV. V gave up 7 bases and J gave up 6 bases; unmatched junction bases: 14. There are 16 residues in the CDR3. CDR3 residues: CASTVLAGGVFNEQFF. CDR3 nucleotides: TGTGCCAGCACCGTCCTGGCCGGGGGGGTGTTCAATGAGCAGTTCTTC.

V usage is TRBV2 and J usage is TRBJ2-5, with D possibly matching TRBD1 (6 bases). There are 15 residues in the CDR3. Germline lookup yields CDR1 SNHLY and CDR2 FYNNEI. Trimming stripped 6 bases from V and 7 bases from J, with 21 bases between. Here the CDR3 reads CASRKLTGPKGTQYF. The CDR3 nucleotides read TGTGCCAGCAGGAAACTGACAGGACCAAAGGGGACCCAGTACTTC.

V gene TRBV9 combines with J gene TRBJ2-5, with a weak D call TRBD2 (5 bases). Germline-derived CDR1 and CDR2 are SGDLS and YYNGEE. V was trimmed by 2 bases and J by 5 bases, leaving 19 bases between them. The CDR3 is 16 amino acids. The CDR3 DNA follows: TGTGCCAGCAGCGTCGAAGAGGGCGCGGTTTGGGAGACCCAGTACTTC. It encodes CASSVEEGAVWETQYF.

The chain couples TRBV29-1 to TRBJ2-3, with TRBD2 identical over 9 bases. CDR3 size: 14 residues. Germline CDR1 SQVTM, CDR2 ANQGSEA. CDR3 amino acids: CSSKLAGRTDTQYF. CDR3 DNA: TGCAGTTCTAAACTAGCGGGTCGCACAGATACGCAGTATTTT.

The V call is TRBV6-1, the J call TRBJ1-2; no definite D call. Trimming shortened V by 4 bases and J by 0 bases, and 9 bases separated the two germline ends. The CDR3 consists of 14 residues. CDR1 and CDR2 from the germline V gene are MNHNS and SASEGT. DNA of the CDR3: TGTGCCAGCAGTGTACATTCTTCTAACTATGGCTACACCTTC. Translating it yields CASSVHSSNYGYTF.

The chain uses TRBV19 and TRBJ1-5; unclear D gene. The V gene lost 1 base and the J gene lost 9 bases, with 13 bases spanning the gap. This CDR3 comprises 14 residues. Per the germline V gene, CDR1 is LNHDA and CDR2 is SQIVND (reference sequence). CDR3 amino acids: CASSIGSPRRPQHF. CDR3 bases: TGTGCCAGTAGTATAGGGTCTCCCCGGAGGCCCCAGCATTTT.

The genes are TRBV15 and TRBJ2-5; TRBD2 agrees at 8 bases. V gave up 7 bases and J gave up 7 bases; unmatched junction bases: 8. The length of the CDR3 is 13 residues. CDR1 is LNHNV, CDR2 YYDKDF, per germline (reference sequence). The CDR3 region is CATKRAGVGTQYF. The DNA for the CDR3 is TGTGCCACCAAGAGAGCGGGGGTGGGGACCCAGTACTTC.

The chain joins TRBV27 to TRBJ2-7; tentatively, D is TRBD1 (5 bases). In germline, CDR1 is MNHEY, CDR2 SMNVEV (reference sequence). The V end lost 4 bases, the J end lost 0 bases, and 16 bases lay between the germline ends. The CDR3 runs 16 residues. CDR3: CASSSLIRVSSYEQYF. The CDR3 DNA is TGTGCCAGCAGTTCCCTAATCAGGGTGAGCTCCTACGAGCAGTACTTC.

The CDR3 here is CASSENQNNSPLHF. The CDR3 coding sequence is TGTGCCAGCAGTGAAAACCAGAATAATTCACCCCTCCACTTT. This chain uses TRBV2 with TRBJ1-6, with no clear D. Trimming shortened V by 2 bases and J by 5 bases, and 7 bases separated the two germline ends. The CDR3 consists of 14 residues. CDR1 and CDR2 (germline): SNHLY, FYNNEI. Full variable domain (remainder filled in from reference TRBV2 and TRBJ1-6): EPEVTQTPSHQVTQMGQEVILRCVPISNHLYFYWYRQILGQKVEFLVSFYNNEISEKSEIFDDQFSVERPDGSNFTLKIRSTKLEDSAMYFCASSENQNNSPLHFGNGTRLTVT.

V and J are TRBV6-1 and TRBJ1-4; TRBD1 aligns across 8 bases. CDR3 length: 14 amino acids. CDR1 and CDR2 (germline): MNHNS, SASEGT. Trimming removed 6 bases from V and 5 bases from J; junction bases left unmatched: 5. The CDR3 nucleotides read TGTGCCAGCAGCTCCGACAGGGGCAATGAAAAACTGTTTTTT. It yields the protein CASSSDRGNEKLFF.

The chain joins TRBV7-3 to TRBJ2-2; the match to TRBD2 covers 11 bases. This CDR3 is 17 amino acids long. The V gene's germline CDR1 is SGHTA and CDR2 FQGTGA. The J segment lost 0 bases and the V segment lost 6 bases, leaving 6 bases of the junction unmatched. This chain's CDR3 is CASRLSGGGPNTGELFF. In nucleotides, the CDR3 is TGTGCCAGCAGACTTAGCGGGGGGGGACCGAACACCGGGGAGCTGTTTTTT.

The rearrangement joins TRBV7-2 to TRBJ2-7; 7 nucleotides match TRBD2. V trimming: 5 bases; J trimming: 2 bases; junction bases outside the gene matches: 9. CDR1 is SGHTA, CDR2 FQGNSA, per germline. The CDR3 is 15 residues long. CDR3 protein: CASSQGGGFPYEQYF. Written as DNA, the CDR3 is TGTGCCAGCAGCCAAGGCGGGGGTTTTCCCTACGAGCAGTACTTC. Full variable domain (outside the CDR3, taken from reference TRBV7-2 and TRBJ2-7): GAGVSQSPSNKVTEKGKDVELRCDPISGHTALYWYRQSLGQGLEFLIYFQGNSAPDKSGLPSDRFSAERTGGSVSTLTIQRTQQEDSAVYLCASSQGGGFPYEQYFGPGTRLTVT.

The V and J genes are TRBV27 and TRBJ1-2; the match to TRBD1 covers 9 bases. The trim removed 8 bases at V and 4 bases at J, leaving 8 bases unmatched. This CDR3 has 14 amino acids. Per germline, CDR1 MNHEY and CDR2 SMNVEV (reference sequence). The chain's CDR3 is CASGRQGGGYGYTF. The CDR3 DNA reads TGTGCCAGCGGACGACAGGGGGGCGGCTATGGCTACACCTTC.

This CDR3 reads CASSQGTSSSYEQYV. For the CDR3, the DNA is TGTGCCAGCAGTCAGGGGACCTCTAGCTCCTACGAGCAGTACGTC. The chain employs TRBV6-1 and TRBJ2-7; a possible D gene is TRBD1 (6 bases). The CDR3 has 15 residues. V shed 5 bases and J shed 0 bases, with 14 bases lying between them. Looked up from germline, CDR1 is MNHNS and CDR2 is SASEGT.